A selection of T cell receptor beta chains follows, all from one sample in a study of shared clonotypes between healthy human individuals. TCRdb's table, derived via immunoSEQ multiplex PCR, lists solely in-frame clones and lacks some. The sample lists fewer than 400,000 clones; around two thirds were seen once. Sequenced sample: memory CD4+ T cells sorted from blood. The source is a man younger than 40 in good health. Each CDR3 is given with its conserved first and last residue. The D gene is left open where the match is weak. Expanded clones are given a class, and other clones once, few, many or no size at all.

D gene	clone size	V gene	J gene	CDR3 DNA	CDR3 protein
TRBD2	-	TRBV15	TRBJ2-3	TGTGCCACCAGCAGAGATTTTAGCGGGAGAAAGGGAGATACGCAGTATTTT	CATSRDFSGRKGDTQYF
TRBD2	-	TRBV5-5	TRBJ2-1	TGTGCCAGCAGCTTGAGGGGACTAGTACAGGATGAGCAGTTCTTC	CASSLRGLVQDEQFF
-	once	TRBV9	TRBJ2-1	TGTGCCAGCAGCGTAGGCGTGAACAATGAGCAGTTCTTC	CASSVGVNNEQFF
-	few	TRBV29-1	TRBJ2-7	TGCAGCGTTGAAGCAGGGGTGGGCGAGCAGTACTTC	CSVEAGVGEQYF
TRBD2	few	TRBV25-1	TRBJ2-7	TGTGCCAGCAGTGCGGGACTAAGGAGCTACGAGCAGTACTTC	CASSAGLRSYEQYF
TRBD1	-	TRBV5-1	TRBJ1-2	TGCGCCAGCAGCGCTCAGGGGGATGTCTATGGCTACACCTTC	CASSAQGDVYGYTF
-	-	TRBV6-5	TRBJ1-2	TGTGCCAGCAGTTACTCGGATTCCTATGGCTACACCTTC	CASSYSDSYGYTF
-	-	TRBV2	TRBJ2-7	TGTGCCAGCAGGCCCGGGGGATACGAGCAGTACTTC	CASRPGGYEQYF
-	-	TRBV5-1	TRBJ1-2	TGCGCCAGCAGCTTGGAGGGTCCATATTATGGCTACACCTTC	CASSLEGPYYGYTF
-	-	TRBV7-7	TRBJ2-1	TGTGCCAGCAGCTTAGCAACGGTCAGCCCCTCCTACAATGAGCAGTTCTTC	CASSLATVSPSYNEQFF
-	once	TRBV5-6	TRBJ2-5	TGTGCCAGCAGCTTGCCTGGAGGGGGAGAAGAGACCCAGTACTTC	CASSLPGGGEETQYF